This T cell receptor (beta chain) is from a study of early T cells in non-severe SARS-CoV-2 infection. Background on the study: Sequencing of bulk RNA from unsorted whole blood was done, without chain pairing.

The TCR library protocol attached unique molecular identifiers to the individual cDNA molecules. TCRdb re-derived calls from the 5' RACE reads in MiXCR, one entry per CDR3 protein. The sample lists 29,000 or so distinct CDR3 sequences; more than 3.5% were seen once. To note about this clonotype: Its antigen is currently unknown.

Findings and limits, study-wide: Matches to VDJdb favored anti-spike CD8 responses and missed private and CD4 specificities.

V lost 4 bases, J lost 2 bases, and 13 bases lay in between. The CDR3 consists of 14 residues. The germline V gene has CDR1 SGHRS and CDR2 YFSETQ. The clonotype was recovered from an adult who was a healthcare worker with PCR-confirmed SARS-CoV-2 infection or an uninfected control (not recorded which). The sequenced sample was whole blood. The chain uses TRBV5-1 and TRBJ2-7; the D is unclear. The CDR3 reads CASSARPGAYEQYF. As DNA, the CDR3 is TGCGCCAGCAGCGCCCGACCTGGGGCCTACGAGCAGTACTTC.